This T cell receptor (beta chain) was recorded in a study of blood T cell repertoires in COVID-19 (dated by TCRdb to 2020 to 2021). Context from the whole study: Samples covering the acute and convalescent phases of COVID-19 were provided by collaborators in the United States, Italy and Spain. Deeply sampled blood TCRbeta repertoires from subjects exposed to, actively infected with, or recovered from COVID-19 were included in the dataset. The material from the prospective study consisted of cDNA or gDNA derived from T cells, B-cell-depleted T cells, or PBMCs. Nearly every sample came with metadata listing a de-identified subject ID, COVID-19 status, age in years and sex. The repertoires were released in a freely available public database intended as a resource for research on the immune response to SARS-CoV-2. Samples came from the ongoing ImmuneRACE study (first 160 participants) plus 1,254 subjects from 6 global collaborators. Where available, HLA class I and class II types were obtained from metadata supplied by the sample provider rather than from assay-based typing.

Collaborating institutions collected whole blood in K2EDTA tubes following their own protocols. For TCRbeta analysis, collaborators shipped samples as frozen whole blood, isolated PBMCs, or DNA extracted from either of those sample types. The immunoSEQ Assay, a bias-controlled multiplex PCR, was used to amplify TCRbeta CDR3 regions from genomic DNA. In the paper's pipeline: Nucleated cell counts per sample were estimated from amplification of reference gene primers within the assay. To quantify the absolute abundance of each unique TCRbeta CDR3 rearrangement, sequence reads were collapsed and filtered. For each sample, productive Simpson clonality was calculated as the square root of Simpson's diversity index across productive rearrangements. TCRdb limited this immuneACCESS table to in-frame rearrangements with V and J called. A share of clones is missing; checked studies link under half to unresolved V genes, and the rest is unexplained. V, J and clone size reflect that table, while D and trimming were determined from the DNA. The sample records over 200,000 clones, over 65% of which are singletons. 3% to 3.5% of the sample comes from the top ten.

Points on this clone: This clone's antigen is unknown. Nothing much larger sits one base from this clone, and base qualities are not available.

The CDR3 runs 14 residues from the cysteine to the phenylalanine. Solely the CDR3 DNA is kept, with 42 bases framed from the first base. Trimming removed 5 bases from V and 1 base from J, leaving 13 bases between the germline ends. The germline V gene sets CDR1 to SQVTM and CDR2 to ANQGSEA. On the study overall, not on this receptor specifically: Clinical and demographic metadata were provided uncurated, with the amount varying by source and participant.

The sequence was obtained from a woman of 80 years or more with acute or convalescent COVID-19. The chain is made from TRBV29-1 and TRBJ2-3; no D gene can be assigned with confidence. Sequencing was done on a sample of peripheral blood. The nucleotides are TGCAGCGTTAAAAATGTACTCCGCACAGATACGCAGTATTTT. Protein translation: CSVKNVLRTDTQYF.